This TCR beta chain was sequenced in a study of shared clonotypes between healthy human individuals. In the study overall: Donor composition was two women and three men, aged 18 to 49.

Among the donors, all were Caucasian adults who lived in Nashville, Tennessee. Clones were sequenced by immunoSEQ multiplex PCR, and TCRdb holds only the in-frame ones, with some missing. The repertoire consists of 2 million to 2.5 million clones, with around 93% occurring once and the leading ten covering around 0.4%. The clonotype was recovered from a man between 18 and 29 years old in good health. Some clones in this sample may be carry-over from other donors' samples. Sequencing input: naive CD4+ T cells from PBMCs. The sample's subset: CD45RA+ positively selected.

CDR3 loop: CASSPWTGTGTDTQYF. CDR3 DNA: TGTGCCAGCTCACCATGGACAGGGACTGGCACAGATACGCAGTATTTT. The gene calls are TRBV18 and TRBJ2-3; 8 bases fit TRBD1. This CDR3 spans 16 amino acids. In germline, CDR1 is KGHSH, CDR2 LQKENI. The J segment lost 1 base and the V segment lost 2 bases, leaving 5 bases of the junction unmatched.